Below are 14 T cell receptor beta chains sequenced from a single sample in a study of OX40 agonist ivuxolimab in advanced cancers. Assay: immunoSEQ multiplex PCR; the TCRdb copy retains only in-frame clones and omits some. Of about 79,000 clones listed, just over 85% are singletons. The sequencing used CD4+ or CD8+ T cells sorted from blood, collected in a trial of the OX40 agonist ivuxolimab. These receptors all come from an adult with an advanced solid tumor such as melanoma, head and neck, liver or kidney cancer.

This sequence joins TRBV19 and TRBJ2-2, with D perhaps TRBD1 (6 bases). V lost 5 bases and J 4 bases, leaving 14 bases between the germline ends. The CDR3 loop spans 15 amino acids. From germline, CDR1 is LNHDA and CDR2 SQIVND (reference sequence). The CDR3 reads CASSLRGGGTGELFF. In nucleotides, the CDR3 is TGTGCCAGTAGTCTCAGGGGCGGCGGCACCGGGGAGCTGTTTTTT.

The sample holds a few counts of this clone. The chain uses TRBV4-2 and TRBJ2-2; 7 bases agree with TRBD2. The junction had 6 bases not matched to a gene; V was cut back by 5 bases and J by 3 bases. This CDR3 is 15 amino acids long. CDR1 and CDR2 from the germline V gene are LGHNA and YNFKEQ. The CDR3 DNA is TGTGCCAGCAGCAGTAGCGGGCGTTACACCGGGGAGCTGTTTTTT. Its protein is CASSSSGRYTGELFF.

Concerning this clone: At the DNA level, this CDR3 is encoded by other sequences in the same sample as well. The chain employs TRBV2 and TRBJ2-3; a possible D gene is TRBD1 (5 bases). The germline V gene has CDR1 SNHLY and CDR2 FYNNEI. Trimming pared 6 bases from V and 4 bases from J, leaving 8 bases between. The CDR3 spans 12 residues. CDR3 sequence: CASRGQADTQYF. CDR3 nucleotide sequence: TGTGCCAGCAGGGGGCAAGCAGATACGCAGTATTTT.

The rearrangement joins TRBV7-9 to TRBJ2-6, with D perhaps matching TRBD2 (6 bases). Germline V CDR1 and CDR2: SEHNR, FQNEAQ (reference sequence). CDR3 length: 16 amino acids. Trimming stripped 6 bases from V and 0 bases from J, with 12 bases between. CDR3 loop: CASRWDSGSGANVLTF. The CDR3 nucleotides read TGTGCCAGCAGGTGGGACTCCGGCTCTGGGGCCAACGTCCTGACTTTC.

This clone was detected only once. The chain joins TRBV19 to TRBJ1-1, with 8 bases aligning to TRBD1. Per the germline V gene, CDR1 is LNHDA and CDR2 is SQIVND (reference sequence). The junction had 2 bases not matched to a gene; V was cut back by 4 bases and J by 1 base. There are 14 residues in the CDR3. The CDR3 nucleotides read TGTGCCAGTAGTACAGGACAGGGGAACACTGAAGCTTTCTTT. It specifies CASSTGQGNTEAFF.

This clone has a single count. The gene calls are TRBV6-4 and TRBJ2-1; 8 positions agree with TRBD2. CDR3 size: 13 residues. The germline V gene has CDR1 MRHNA and CDR2 SNTAGT. V lost 3 bases to trimming and J lost 9 bases; unmatched junction nucleotides: 4. The CDR3 is CASSESGGGEQFF. The CDR3 coding sequence is TGTGCCAGCAGTGAATCCGGGGGGGGTGAGCAGTTCTTC.

J is TRBJ2-3 and V is TRBV5-1; D is unresolved. The length of the CDR3 is 14 residues. V lost 1 base and J 0 bases, leaving 6 bases between the germline ends. Germline V gene sequence: CDR1 SGHRS, CDR2 YFSETQ. The CDR3 DNA sequence: TGCGCCAGCAGCTTGTTATACAGCACAGATACGCAGTATTTT. It yields the protein CASSLLYSTDTQYF.

The rearrangement uses TRBV7-8 and TRBJ2-2; D uncertain. The CDR3 consists of 12 residues. V lost 0 bases to trimming and J lost 7 bases, with 3 bases between them. Germline loops: CDR1 SGHVS, CDR2 FQNEAQ. CDR3 protein: CASSLAGGELFF. In nucleotides, the CDR3 is TGTGCCAGCAGCTTAGCGGGCGGGGAGCTGTTTTTT.

This clone was found a few times. The chain carries TRBV5-1 and TRBJ2-5; no clear D gene. V lost 4 bases and J lost 1, with 8 bases in between. This CDR3 comprises 13 residues. Germline V gene data show CDR1 as SGHRS and CDR2 as YFSETQ. The CDR3 reads CASSAQSQETQYF. For the CDR3, the DNA is TGCGCCAGCAGCGCACAGTCCCAAGAGACCCAGTACTTC.

This chain connects TRBV6-1 to TRBJ2-5; weak D call: TRBD1 (6 bases). CDR3 size: 12 residues. V was clipped by 11 bases and J by 0 bases, with 10 bases between them. Germline-derived CDR1 and CDR2 are MNHNS and SASEGT. CDR3 sequence reads: CAVNRDQETQYF. The CDR3 DNA is TGTGCCGTTAACAGGGACCAAGAGACCCAGTACTTC.

The chain couples TRBV7-8 to TRBJ2-7; D possibly corresponds to TRBD2 (5 bases). Germline CDR1 SGHVS, CDR2 FQNEAQ. CDR3 length equals 13 residues. Trimming cost V 5 bases and J 6 bases, with 14 bases left between them. Here the CDR3 reads CASSPMWAGEQYF. In DNA form, the CDR3 reads TGTGCCAGCAGCCCCATGTGGGCGGGCGAGCAGTACTTC.

This chain connects TRBV4-2 to TRBJ1-2; unclear D gene. Germline-derived CDR1 and CDR2 are LGHNA and YNFKEQ. There are 14 residues in the CDR3. V was trimmed by 0 bases and J by 5 bases, leaving 10 bases between them. CDR3 sequence: CASSQDRSAYGYTF. For the CDR3, the DNA is TGTGCCAGCAGCCAAGACAGGTCAGCGTATGGCTACACCTTC.

As for this clone: A read error may account for a junction end that differs from germline. This chain links TRBV19 with TRBJ2-2, with 8 nucleotides matching TRBD1. The CDR3 loop spans 17 amino acids. Germline-derived CDR1 and CDR2 are LNHDA and SQIVND (reference sequence). The CDR3 sequence: CASSIGWQGAKTGELFF. In DNA form, the CDR3 reads TGTGCCAGTAGTATTGGCTGGCAGGGGGCGAAGACCGGGGAGCTGTTTTTT. Combining the CDR3 with reference TRBV19 and TRBJ2-2 gives the whole variable domain DGGITQSPKYLFRKEGQNVTLSCEQNLNHDAMYWYRQDPGQGLRLIYYSQIVNDFQKGDIAEGYSVSREKKESFPLTVTSAQKNPTAFYLCASSIGWQGAKTGELFFGEGSRLTVL.

The chain links TRBV19 to TRBJ1-5; no clear D. The CDR3 is 17 amino acids. Looked up from germline, CDR1 is LNHDA and CDR2 is SQIVND (reference sequence). V was pared by 3 bases and J by 4 bases, with 19 bases between. CDR3 in amino acids: CASSIQYRNVQNQPQHF. CDR3 DNA sequence: TGTGCCAGTAGTATTCAGTACCGGAACGTCCAAAATCAGCCCCAGCATTTT. The whole variable domain, filled in from reference TRBV19 and TRBJ1-5, reads DGGITQSPKYLFRKEGQNVTLSCEQNLNHDAMYWYRQDPGQGLRLIYYSQIVNDFQKGDIAEGYSVSREKKESFPLTVTSAQKNPTAFYLCASSIQYRNVQNQPQHFGDGTRLSIL.